Below, one T cell receptor beta chain is given with its context. The table came from immunoSEQ multiplex PCR; TCRdb's copy has only in-frame clones and leaves some out. This sample has just over 150,000 clones, with nearly 95% found just once. This sample is part of a study of control samples from healthy donors and cancer patients. This sequence was found in a man in his fifties or sixties in good health. The sequencing input was blood.

The CDR3 here is CASGLSGGYETQYF. Here the CDR3 DNA reads TGTGCTAGTGGTTTGTCAGGGGGCTACGAGACCCAGTACTTC. This chain uses TRBV12-5 with TRBJ2-5, with TRBD1 matching 8 bases. CDR1 and CDR2 from the germline V gene are LGHNT and FRNRAP. V shed 2 bases and J 5 bases; nucleotides not matched to a gene: 4. The CDR3 is made up of 14 amino acids.